This T cell receptor (beta chain) is from a study of regulatory T cells in long-lasting Graves disease. Overall study findings and caveats: More public clonotypes were shared by persistent patients (around 3,000) than by new patients (approximately 1,000).

Arm-PCR with iRepertoire HTBI primers amplified the CDR3 regions for these TCR beta libraries. Authors' processing steps: Identified across the samples were approximately 60 TRBV segments and around 14 TRBJ segments. TCRdb reprocessed the multiplex PCR reads with MiXCR, giving one entry per CDR3 protein. The V and J calls were not made by the authors but by TCRdb's processing. There are 350,000 to 500,000 distinct CDR3 sequences in the sample; about a sixth occur only once, and around a quarter lies in the top ten. Described time point: newly diagnosed GD, antithyroid drugs for less than 3 months. Extracted RNA from PBMCs served as the source of the TCR library. This clonotype showed up just a few times. Antigen specificity is unknown. The same sample was also used in a study of T cells in Graves' hyperthyroidism and ophthalmopathy. That source notes: Ophthalmopathy prediction by the model preceded onset by a median roughly 6.3 months.

This TCR came from a young woman with Graves disease. The material sequenced was peripheral blood mononuclear cells (PBMCs), taken at new diagnosis, from a patient treated with antithyroid drugs.

The CDR3 region is CASNNGISGNTIYF. Here the CDR3 DNA reads TGTGCCAGCAACAACGGTATTTCTGGAAACACCATATATTTT. The J gene is TRBJ1-3, the V gene TRBV5-5, with D uncertain. Trimming took off 6 bases at V and 1 base at J, with 11 bases between the two ends. CDR3 length equals 14 residues. Germline values: CDR1 SGHKS, CDR2 YYEKEE (reference sequence).